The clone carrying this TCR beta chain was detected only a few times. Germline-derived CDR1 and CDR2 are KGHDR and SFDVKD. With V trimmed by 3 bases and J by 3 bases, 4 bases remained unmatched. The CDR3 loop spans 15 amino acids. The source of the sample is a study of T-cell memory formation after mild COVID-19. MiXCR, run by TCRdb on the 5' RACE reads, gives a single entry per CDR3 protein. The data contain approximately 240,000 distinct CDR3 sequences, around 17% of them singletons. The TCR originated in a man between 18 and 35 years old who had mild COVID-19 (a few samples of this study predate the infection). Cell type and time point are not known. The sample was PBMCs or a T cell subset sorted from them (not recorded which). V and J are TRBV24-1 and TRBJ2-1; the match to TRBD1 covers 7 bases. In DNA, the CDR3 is TGTGCCACCAGTGATGTCGGGACAGACTACAATGAGCAGTTCTTC. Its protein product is CATSDVGTDYNEQFF.